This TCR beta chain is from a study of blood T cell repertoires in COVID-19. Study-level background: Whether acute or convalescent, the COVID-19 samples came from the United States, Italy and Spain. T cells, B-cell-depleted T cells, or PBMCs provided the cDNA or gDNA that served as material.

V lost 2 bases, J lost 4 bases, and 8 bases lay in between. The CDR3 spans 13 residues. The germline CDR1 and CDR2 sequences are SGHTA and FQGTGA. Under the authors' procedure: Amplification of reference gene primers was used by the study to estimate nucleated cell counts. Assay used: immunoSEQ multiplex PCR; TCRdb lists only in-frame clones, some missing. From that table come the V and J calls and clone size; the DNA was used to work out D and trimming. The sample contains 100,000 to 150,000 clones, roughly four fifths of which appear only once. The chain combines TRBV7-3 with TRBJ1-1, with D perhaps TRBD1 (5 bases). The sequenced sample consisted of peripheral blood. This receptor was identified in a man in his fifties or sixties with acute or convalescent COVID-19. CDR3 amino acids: CASSLSGGTEAFF. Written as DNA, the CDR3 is TGTGCCAGCAGCTTATCCGGGGGCACTGAAGCTTTCTTT.